Listed here are 4 T cell receptor beta chains from one sample, sequenced in a study of tumor-infiltrating lymphocytes in primary liver carcinoma. Total RNA and DNA came together from 20-30 mg of bulk tissue without cell sorting. The investigators made TCR beta cDNA from about 500 ng total RNA, using a constant-region primer. Library construction for TCR beta comprised three nested multiplex PCR rounds performed with slightly modified ARM-PCR. PCR rounds one and two used TRBV1-TRBV30 forward primers with a C-beta reverse primer for 10 cycles each. TCRdb itself ran the multiplex PCR reads through MiXCR, one entry per CDR3 protein. The table lists 60,000 or so distinct CDR3 sequences, just over 70% of them singletons. Sequencing was done on a sample of liver tumor tissue from sampling region 2. The subset denotes: tumor region T2, inferior pole. The receptors were sampled from a man aged 40-49 years with primary liver carcinoma and hepatitis B virus infection.

A note on this clonotype: A much larger clone lies a single base off, so this may be a read error. The V gene is TRBV11-2, the J gene TRBJ2-1; D not certain. Germline CDR1 and CDR2: SGHAT and FQNNGV. The CDR3 spans 14 residues. V was pared by 0 bases and J by 10 bases, with 13 bases between. The CDR3 region is CASSLDSTPTEQFF. For the CDR3, the DNA is TGTGCCAGCAGCTTAGATTCAACTCCCACAGAGCAGTTCTTC.

This clonotype has a handful of counts. A junction boundary mismatches the germline segment, possibly from a read error. The rearrangement links TRBV4-2 to TRBJ2-2, with D possibly being TRBD2 (6 bases). Germline assignment: CDR1 LGHNA and CDR2 YNFKEQ. CDR3 length: 17 amino acids. CDR3 nucleotides: TGTGCCAGCAACCAAGATCTTGGGACTGTGAACGCCGGGGAGCTGTTTTTT. Its protein is CASNQDLGTVNAGELFF.

About this clonotype: Its ends do not fully match the called genes, so a read error is possible. The CDR3 loop is CTSSPGGVSTGELFF. The DNA of the CDR3 is TGCACCAGCAGCCCAGGGGGCGTGAGCACCGGGGAGCTGTTTTTT. The gene calls are TRBV4-3 and TRBJ2-2, with 8 nucleotides matching TRBD1. The germline V gene encodes CDR1 LGHNA and CDR2 YSLEER. This CDR3 region has 15 residues.

The chain carries TRBV6-5 and TRBJ2-3; D is unresolved. Germline CDR1 is MNHEY and CDR2 is SVGAGI. This CDR3 spans 11 amino acids. The CDR3 coding sequence is TGTGCTAGTGGTGATTGGGATACGCAGTATTTT. Protein product: CASGDWDTQYF.